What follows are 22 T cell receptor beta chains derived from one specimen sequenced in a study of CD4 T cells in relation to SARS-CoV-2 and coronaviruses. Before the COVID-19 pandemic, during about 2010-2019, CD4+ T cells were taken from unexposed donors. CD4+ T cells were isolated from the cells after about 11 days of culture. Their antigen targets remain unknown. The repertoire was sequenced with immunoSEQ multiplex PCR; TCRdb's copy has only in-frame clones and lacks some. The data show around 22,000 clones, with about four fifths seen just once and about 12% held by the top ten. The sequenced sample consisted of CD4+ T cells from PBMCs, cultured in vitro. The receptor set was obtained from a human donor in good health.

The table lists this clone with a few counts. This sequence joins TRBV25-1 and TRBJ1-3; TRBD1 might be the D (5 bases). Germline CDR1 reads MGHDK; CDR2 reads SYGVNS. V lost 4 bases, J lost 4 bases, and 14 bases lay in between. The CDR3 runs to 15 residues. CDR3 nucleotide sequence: TGTGCCAGCAGTGCCGGGACCTCACGAGGAAACACCATATATTTT. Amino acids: CASSAGTSRGNTIYF.

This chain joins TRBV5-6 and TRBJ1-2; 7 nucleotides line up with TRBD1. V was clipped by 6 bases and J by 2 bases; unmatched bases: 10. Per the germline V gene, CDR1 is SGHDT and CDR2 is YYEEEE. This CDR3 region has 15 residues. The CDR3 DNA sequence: TGTGCCAGCACGCCGTGGGTACAGGGGAACTATGGCTACACCTTC. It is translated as CASTPWVQGNYGYTF. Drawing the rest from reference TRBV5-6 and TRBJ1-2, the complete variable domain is DAGVTQSPTHLIKTRGQQVTLRCSPKSGHDTVSWYQQALGQGPQFIFQYYEEEERQRGNFPDRFSGHQFPNYSSELNVNALLLGDSALYLCASTPWVQGNYGYTFGSGTRLTVV.

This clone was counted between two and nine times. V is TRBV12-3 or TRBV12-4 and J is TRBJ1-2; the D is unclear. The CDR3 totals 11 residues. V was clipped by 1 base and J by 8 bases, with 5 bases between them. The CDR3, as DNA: TGTGCCAGCAGTTTAGTACGAGGCTACACCTTC. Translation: CASSLVRGYTF.

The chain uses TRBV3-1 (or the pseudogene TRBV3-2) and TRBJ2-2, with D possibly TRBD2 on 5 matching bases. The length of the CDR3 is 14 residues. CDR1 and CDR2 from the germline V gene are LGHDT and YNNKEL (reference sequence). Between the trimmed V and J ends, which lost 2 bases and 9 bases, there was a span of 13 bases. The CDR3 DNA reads TGTGCCAGCAGCCAACCGGGATCAATGAGGGAGCTGTTTTTT. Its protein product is CASSQPGSMRELFF.

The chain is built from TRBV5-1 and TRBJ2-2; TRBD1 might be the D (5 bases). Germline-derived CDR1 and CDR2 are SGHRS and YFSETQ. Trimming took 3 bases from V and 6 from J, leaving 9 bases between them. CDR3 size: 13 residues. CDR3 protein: CASSSGHSGELFF. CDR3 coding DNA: TGCGCCAGCAGCTCCGGACATTCCGGGGAGCTGTTTTTT.

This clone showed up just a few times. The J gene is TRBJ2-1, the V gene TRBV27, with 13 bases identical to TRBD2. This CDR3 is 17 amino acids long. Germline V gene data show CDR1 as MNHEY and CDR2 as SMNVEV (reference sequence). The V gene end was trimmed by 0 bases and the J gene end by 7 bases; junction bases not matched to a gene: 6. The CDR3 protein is CASSLSIATSGRNEQFF. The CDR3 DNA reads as TGTGCCAGCAGTTTATCGATCGCGACTAGCGGGAGGAATGAGCAGTTCTTC.

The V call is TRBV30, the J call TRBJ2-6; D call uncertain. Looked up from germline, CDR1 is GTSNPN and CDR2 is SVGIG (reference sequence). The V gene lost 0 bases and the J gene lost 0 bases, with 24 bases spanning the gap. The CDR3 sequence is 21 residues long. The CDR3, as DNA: TGTGCCTGGAGTGTAGCCCCCGGTTTACTCGCCCTGGGCTCTGGGGCCAACGTCCTGACTTTC. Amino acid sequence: CAWSVAPGLLALGSGANVLTF.

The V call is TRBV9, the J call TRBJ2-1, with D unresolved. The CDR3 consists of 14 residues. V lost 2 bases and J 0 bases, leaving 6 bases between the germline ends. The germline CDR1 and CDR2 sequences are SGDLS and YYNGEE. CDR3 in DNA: TGTGCCAGCAGCGTGTACAGCTCCTACAATGAGCAGTTCTTC. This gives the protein CASSVYSSYNEQFF.

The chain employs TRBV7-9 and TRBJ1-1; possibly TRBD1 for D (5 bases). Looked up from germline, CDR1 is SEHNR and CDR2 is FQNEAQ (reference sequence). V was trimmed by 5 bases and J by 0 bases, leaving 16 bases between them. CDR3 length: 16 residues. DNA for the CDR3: TGTGCCAGCAGCCTTAGTATCAGGGCCTTGAACACTGAAGCTTTCTTT. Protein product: CASSLSIRALNTEAFF.

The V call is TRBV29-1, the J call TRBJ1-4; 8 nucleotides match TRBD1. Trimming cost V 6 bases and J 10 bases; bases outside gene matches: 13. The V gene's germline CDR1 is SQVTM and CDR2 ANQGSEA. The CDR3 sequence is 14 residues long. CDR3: CSVIVDRGVGKLFF. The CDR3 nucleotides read TGCAGCGTCATTGTAGACAGGGGAGTGGGAAAACTGTTTTTT.

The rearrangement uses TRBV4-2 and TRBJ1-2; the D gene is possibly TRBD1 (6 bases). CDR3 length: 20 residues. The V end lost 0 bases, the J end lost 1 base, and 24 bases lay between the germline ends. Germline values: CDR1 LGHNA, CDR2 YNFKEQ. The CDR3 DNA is TGTGCCAGCAGCCAAGATATTTGGAGGGACAAAGAAGGATTTAACTATGGCTACACCTTC. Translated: CASSQDIWRDKEGFNYGYTF.

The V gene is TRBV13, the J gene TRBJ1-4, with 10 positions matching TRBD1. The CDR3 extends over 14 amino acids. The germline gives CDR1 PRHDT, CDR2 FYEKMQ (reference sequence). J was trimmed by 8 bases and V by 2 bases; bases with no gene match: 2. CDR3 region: CASSLRTGGEKLFF. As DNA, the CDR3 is TGTGCCAGCAGCTTAAGGACAGGGGGGGAAAAACTGTTTTTT.

Written as DNA, the CDR3 is TGTGCCAGCAGCCCGTTGGGAGGGGCGGCGGGTGGAAACACCATATATTTT. This gives the protein CASSPLGGAAGGNTIYF. The V call is TRBV14, the J call TRBJ1-3, with a tentative D call TRBD1 (5 bases). Trimming removed 4 bases at V and 3 bases at J, with 19 bases between. Germline CDR1 SGHDN, CDR2 FVKESK. This CDR3 comprises 17 residues.

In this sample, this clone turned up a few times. The CDR3 DNA is TGTGCTAGTGGCTCCGACAGGTTTAGCAATCAGCCCCAGCATTTT. This gives the protein CASGSDRFSNQPQHF. V usage is TRBV12-5 and J usage is TRBJ1-5; D may be TRBD1 (6 bases). The CDR3 is 15 residues long. The germline V and J ends were trimmed by 6 bases and 0 bases, with 12 bases remaining between them. Germline assignment: CDR1 LGHNT and CDR2 FRNRAP.

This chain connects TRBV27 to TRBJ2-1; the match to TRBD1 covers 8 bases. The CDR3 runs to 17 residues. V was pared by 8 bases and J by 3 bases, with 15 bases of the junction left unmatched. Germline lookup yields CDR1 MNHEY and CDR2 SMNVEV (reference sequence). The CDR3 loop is CASGQVPRQGYYNEQFF. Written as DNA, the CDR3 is TGTGCCAGCGGACAAGTGCCTCGACAGGGGTACTACAATGAGCAGTTCTTC.

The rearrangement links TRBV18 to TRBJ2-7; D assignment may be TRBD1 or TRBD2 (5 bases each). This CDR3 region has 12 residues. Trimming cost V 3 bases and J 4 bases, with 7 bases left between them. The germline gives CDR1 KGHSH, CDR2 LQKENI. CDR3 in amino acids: CASSPEGYEQYF. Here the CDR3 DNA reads TGTGCCAGCTCACCCGAGGGGTACGAGCAGTACTTC.

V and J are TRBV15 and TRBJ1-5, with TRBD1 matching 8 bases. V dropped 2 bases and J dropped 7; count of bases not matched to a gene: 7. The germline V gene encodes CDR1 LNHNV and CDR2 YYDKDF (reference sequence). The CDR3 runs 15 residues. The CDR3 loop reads CATSRYGQGVQPQHF. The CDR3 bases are TGTGCCACCAGCAGATATGGACAGGGAGTCCAGCCCCAGCATTTT.

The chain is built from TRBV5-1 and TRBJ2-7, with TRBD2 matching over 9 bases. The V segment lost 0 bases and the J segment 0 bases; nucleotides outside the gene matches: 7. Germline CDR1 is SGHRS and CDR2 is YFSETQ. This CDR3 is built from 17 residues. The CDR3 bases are TGCGCCAGCAGCTTGGATGGACTAGCGCTGATCTCCTACGAGCAGTACTTC. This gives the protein CASSLDGLALISYEQYF.

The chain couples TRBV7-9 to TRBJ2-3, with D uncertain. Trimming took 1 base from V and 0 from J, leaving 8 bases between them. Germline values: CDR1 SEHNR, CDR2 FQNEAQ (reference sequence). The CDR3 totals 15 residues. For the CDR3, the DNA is TGTGCCAGCAGCTTAGAATTGCGGAGCACAGATACGCAGTATTTT. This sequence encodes CASSLELRSTDTQYF. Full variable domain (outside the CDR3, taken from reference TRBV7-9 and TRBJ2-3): DTGVSQNPRHKITKRGQNVTFRCDPISEHNRLYWYRQTLGQGPEFLTYFQNEAQLEKSRLLSDRFSAERPKGSFSTLEIQRTEQGDSAMYLCASSLELRSTDTQYFGPGTRLTVL.

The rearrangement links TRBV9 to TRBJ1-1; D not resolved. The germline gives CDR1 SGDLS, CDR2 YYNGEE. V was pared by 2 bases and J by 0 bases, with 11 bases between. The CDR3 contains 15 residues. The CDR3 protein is CASSVSTGMNTEAFF. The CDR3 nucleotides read TGTGCCAGCAGCGTTTCGACTGGTATGAACACTGAAGCTTTCTTT.

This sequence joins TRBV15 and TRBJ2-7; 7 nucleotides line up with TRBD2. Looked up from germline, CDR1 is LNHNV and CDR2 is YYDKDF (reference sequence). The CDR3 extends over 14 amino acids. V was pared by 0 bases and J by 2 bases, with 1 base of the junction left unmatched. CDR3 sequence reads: CATSRDAGAYEQYF. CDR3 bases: TGTGCCACCAGCAGAGATGCGGGAGCCTACGAGCAGTACTTC.

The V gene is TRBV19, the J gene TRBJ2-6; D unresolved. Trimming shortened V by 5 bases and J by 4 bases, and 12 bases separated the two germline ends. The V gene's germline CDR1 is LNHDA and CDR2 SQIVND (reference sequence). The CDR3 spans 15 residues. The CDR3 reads CASSVHNSGANVLTF. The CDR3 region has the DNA TGTGCCAGTAGTGTTCATAACTCGGGGGCCAACGTCCTGACTTTC. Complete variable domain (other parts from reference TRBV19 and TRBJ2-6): DGGITQSPKYLFRKEGQNVTLSCEQNLNHDAMYWYRQDPGQGLRLIYYSQIVNDFQKGDIAEGYSVSREKKESFPLTVTSAQKNPTAFYLCASSVHNSGANVLTFGAGSRLTVL.